Presented here are 24 T cell receptor beta chains from one specimen sequenced in a study of T-cell reconstitution after alpha-beta-depleted transplantation in children. The authors prepared the TCRbeta library with unique molecular identifiers. TCRdb used MiXCR to reprocess the PCR reads, holding one entry per CDR3 protein. Among 100,000 to 120,000 distinct CDR3 sequences listed, approximately 10% were seen once. Sample: PBMCs from the stem cell graft donor, taken from the stem cell graft. The receptors come from a human donor who donated a stem cell graft to a child with acute lymphoblastic leukemia.

This clonotype was seen more than once but under ten times. The V and J genes are TRBV5-4 and TRBJ2-1; TRBD1 aligns across 8 bases. CDR1 is SGHNT, CDR2 YYREEE, per germline (reference sequence). Trimming cost V 3 bases and J 10 bases; bases outside gene matches: 3. The CDR3 is made up of 12 amino acids. CDR3 region: CASSYDRGEQFF. The CDR3 DNA reads as TGTGCCAGCAGCTATGACAGGGGCGAGCAGTTCTTC.

The chain carries TRBV6-5 and TRBJ2-2; unclear D gene. Germline CDR1 and CDR2: MNHEY and SVGAGI. Trimming took off 1 base at V and 4 bases at J, with 10 bases between the two ends. CDR3 length: 15 amino acids. The CDR3 region is CASSYWDPLTGELFF. Written as DNA, the CDR3 is TGTGCCAGCAGTTACTGGGATCCCCTCACCGGGGAGCTGTTTTTT.

At least ten counts were recorded for this clonotype. This rearrangement joins TRBV12-3 or TRBV12-4 to TRBJ1-3, with 10 bases aligning to TRBD1. The CDR3 runs to 17 residues. J lost 2 bases, V lost 4 bases, and 8 bases had no gene match. This chain's CDR3 is CASSSNGQGGTGNTIYF. The CDR3 coding sequence is TGTGCCAGCAGTTCAAATGGACAGGGGGGGACTGGAAACACCATATATTTT.

This clonotype came up many times. The chain is built from TRBV29-1 and TRBJ2-7, with D tentatively TRBD1 (7 bases). This CDR3 spans 14 amino acids. V gave up 6 bases and J gave up 0 bases, with 15 bases separating them. The germline gives CDR1 SQVTM, CDR2 ANQGSEA. The CDR3 spells CSVAQGRGSYEQYF. The CDR3 DNA reads as TGCAGCGTGGCACAGGGGCGGGGCTCCTACGAGCAGTACTTC.

A few counts support this clonotype. CDR3 nucleotides: TGTGCCAGCAGCTACGGGACTGACTACGAGCAGTACTTC. Protein sequence: CASSYGTDYEQYF. The chain has TRBV7-9 and TRBJ2-7, with a possible D match to TRBD2 (6 bases). Looked up from germline, CDR1 is SEHNR and CDR2 is FQNEAQ (reference sequence). V lost 4 bases and J 3 bases, leaving 10 bases between the germline ends. The CDR3 is 13 residues long.

The V gene is TRBV30, the J gene TRBJ2-1; 10 bases fit TRBD2. There are 16 residues in the CDR3. Trimming took 1 base from V and 4 from J; bases not matched to a gene: 7. Germline V gene data show CDR1 as GTSNPN and CDR2 as SVGIG (reference sequence). CDR3 bases: TGTGCCTGGAGTGCCCCTAGCGGGAGAGCGTACAATGAGCAGTTCTTC. Translated: CAWSAPSGRAYNEQFF.

This clonotype occurred many times. The chain employs TRBV12-3 or TRBV12-4 and TRBJ2-2, with a weak D call TRBD1 (5 bases). The CDR3 extends over 12 amino acids. The germline V and J ends were trimmed by 8 bases and 5 bases, with 9 bases remaining between them. In DNA, the CDR3 is TGTGCCAGCGGCAGGGAAACCGGGGAGCTGTTTTTT. Protein sequence: CASGRETGELFF.

This clonotype was seen many times. The J gene is TRBJ2-1, the V gene TRBV7-9; TRBD2 is a possible D gene (6 bases). The V end was cut by 5 bases, the J end by 5 bases, with 19 bases between. Germline V lookup: CDR1 SEHNR, CDR2 FQNEAQ (reference sequence). The length of the CDR3 is 16 residues. CDR3 in amino acids: CASSPRGSLRDNEQFF. CDR3 nucleotide sequence: TGTGCCAGCAGCCCCCGGGGGAGCTTGAGGGACAATGAGCAGTTCTTC.

This clonotype was seen at least ten times. V and J are TRBV24-1 and TRBJ2-2; no definite D call. The germline V gene encodes CDR1 KGHDR and CDR2 SFDVKD. V was clipped by 6 bases and J by 0 bases, with 7 bases between them. The CDR3 has 14 amino acids. The CDR3 sequence is CATSSSTNTGELFF. The DNA of the CDR3 is TGTGCCACCAGTTCATCCACGAACACCGGGGAGCTGTTTTTT.

This clonotype was seen ten or more times. The chain is built from TRBV9 and TRBJ2-3; the match to TRBD2 covers 10 bases. The V gene's germline CDR1 is SGDLS and CDR2 YYNGEE. The J segment lost 0 bases and the V segment lost 0 bases, leaving 7 bases of the junction unmatched. This CDR3 comprises 18 residues. The CDR3 sequence: CASSVVASGSVSTDTQYF. The CDR3 DNA reads as TGTGCCAGCAGCGTAGTCGCTAGCGGGAGTGTCAGCACAGATACGCAGTATTTT.

This clonotype was counted many times. The V and J genes are TRBV11-1 and TRBJ2-3, with 14 bases fitting TRBD2. The V gene's germline CDR1 is SGHAT and CDR2 FQDESV (reference sequence). There are 21 residues in the CDR3. V lost 5 bases and J lost 0; bases outside the gene matches: 16. CDR3 amino acids: CASSDVTGTSGRITSTDTQYF. For the CDR3, the DNA is TGTGCCAGCAGCGACGTCACCGGGACTAGCGGGAGAATCACTAGCACAGATACGCAGTATTTT.

This clonotype was seen at least ten times. CDR3 nucleotide sequence: TGTGCCAGCACTGGGAGATCGGCGGGAGTTGAGAATGAGCAGTTCTTC. Its translation: CASTGRSAGVENEQFF. The chain uses TRBV5-6 and TRBJ2-1; 7 positions match TRBD2. The CDR3 loop spans 16 amino acids. Trimming at V came to 6 bases and at J to 7 bases, leaving 16 bases not matched to a gene. CDR1 is SGHDT and CDR2 is YYEEEE in the germline V gene. Filled out from reference TRBV5-6 and TRBJ2-1, the complete variable domain reads DAGVTQSPTHLIKTRGQQVTLRCSPKSGHDTVSWYQQALGQGPQFIFQYYEEEERQRGNFPDRFSGHQFPNYSSELNVNALLLGDSALYLCASTGRSAGVENEQFFGPGTRLTVL.

This clonotype appeared many times. The chain couples TRBV7-2 to TRBJ2-7; a possible D gene is TRBD2 (6 bases). The CDR3 has 15 amino acids. Germline V gene lookup returns CDR1 SGHTA and CDR2 FQGNSA. V gave up 3 bases and J gave up 2 bases, with 14 bases separating them. CDR3 DNA sequence: TGTGCCAGCAGCTTGCGGACTAATAAAGCCTACGAGCAGTACTTC. Translating it yields CASSLRTNKAYEQYF.

This clonotype appeared many times. This chain connects TRBV5-1 to TRBJ1-2; 9 bases match TRBD1. V lost 4 bases, J lost 6 bases, and 10 bases stayed unmatched. CDR3 size: 15 residues. The V gene's germline CDR1 is SGHRS and CDR2 YFSETQ. In DNA form, the CDR3 reads TGCGCCAGCAGCCTCGACAGGGGGGGGATCGATGGCTACACCTTC. Translation gives CASSLDRGGIDGYTF. The full variable domain, in which reference TRBV5-1 and TRBJ1-2 provide the parts outside the CDR3, is KAGVTQTPRYLIKTRGQQVTLSCSPISGHRSVSWYQQTPGQGLQFLFEYFSETQRNKGNFPGRFSGRQFSNSRSEMNVSTLELGDSALYLCASSLDRGGIDGYTFGSGTRLTVV.

In its sample, this clonotype was seen many times. The V and J genes are TRBV7-2 and TRBJ2-7; tentatively, D is TRBD1 (6 bases). Trimming removed 6 bases from V and 5 bases from J, with 11 bases in between. Germline values: CDR1 SGHTA, CDR2 FQGNSA. This CDR3 is 12 amino acids long. The CDR3 spells CASSGYRDEQYF. CDR3 nucleotide sequence: TGTGCCAGCAGTGGGTACAGGGACGAGCAGTACTTC. The full variable domain, rest sourced from reference TRBV7-2 and TRBJ2-7, is GAGVSQSPSNKVTEKGKDVELRCDPISGHTALYWYRQSLGQGLEFLIYFQGNSAPDKSGLPSDRFSAERTGGSVSTLTIQRTQQEDSAVYLCASSGYRDEQYFGPGTRLTVT.

This rearrangement joins TRBV21-1 to TRBJ1-5; the listed D gene, TRBD1, was not tested against the DNA. TRBV21-1 is classified as a pseudogene. The length of the CDR3 is 16 residues. The CDR3 loop is CASSKGIGTGNQPQHF. CDR3 nucleotide sequence: TGTGCCAGCAGCAAAGGGATAGGGACCGGCAATCAGCCCCAGCATTTT.

This clonotype has ten or more counts. V usage is TRBV6-5 and J usage is TRBJ2-7; TRBD1 matches at 10 bases. Germline V CDR1 and CDR2: MNHEY, SVGAGI. This CDR3 is 14 amino acids long. Trimming at V came to 5 bases and at J to 6 bases, leaving 7 bases not matched to a gene. The chain's CDR3 is CASSTRDRGSEQYF. In nucleotides, the CDR3 is TGTGCCAGCAGTACGCGGGACAGGGGATCCGAGCAGTACTTC.

In this sample, this clonotype turned up many times. The V gene is TRBV16, the J gene TRBJ2-7, with D tentatively TRBD1 (6 bases). The V end was cut by 3 bases, the J end by 0 bases, with 12 bases between. CDR3 length: 15 residues. The V gene's germline CDR1 is KGHSY and CDR2 FQNENV. The DNA of the CDR3 is TGTGCCAGCAGCCACCCGGGACACAGCTCCTACGAGCAGTACTTC. Protein: CASSHPGHSSYEQYF.

This clonotype showed up many times. The chain combines TRBV12-3 or TRBV12-4 with TRBJ2-1; 8 nucleotides align to TRBD2. The CDR3 runs 18 residues. V lost 2 bases to trimming and J lost 4 bases; unmatched junction nucleotides: 13. The CDR3 here is CASSLSRASGRSYNEQFF. The CDR3 coding sequence is TGTGCCAGCAGTTTATCGCGGGCTAGCGGGCGCTCTTACAATGAGCAGTTCTTC.

V and J are TRBV12-3 or TRBV12-4 and TRBJ1-4, with unresolved D. CDR3 length: 15 residues. The V and J ends lost 6 bases and 0 bases respectively, with 11 bases between them. The DNA of the CDR3 is TGTGCCAGCAGGGAAGGGTTTGCAACTAATGAAAAACTGTTTTTT. As protein: CASREGFATNEKLFF.

This clonotype was counted between two and nine times. Possible read error: a much larger clone is one base away. The chain has TRBV7-3 and TRBJ2-2; TRBD1 matches at 7 bases. Germline lookup yields CDR1 SGHTA and CDR2 FQGTGA. CDR3 length: 15 amino acids. The ends lost 6 bases at V and 0 bases at J; junction bases unmatched: 4. Here the CDR3 reads CASRPGTANTGELFF. DNA for the CDR3: TGTGCCAGCAGACCCGGGACAGCGAACACCGGGGAGCTGTTTTTT. Variable domain in full (rest from reference TRBV7-3 and TRBJ2-2): GAGVSQTPSNKVTEKGKYVELRCDPISGHTALYWYRQSLGQGPEFLIYFQGTGAADDSGLPNDRFFAVRPEGSVSTLKIQRTERGDSAVYLCASRPGTANTGELFFGEGSRLTVL.

This clonotype was detected many times. This sequence joins TRBV7-2 and TRBJ2-1; D may be TRBD2 (6 bases). With 4 bases removed from V and 0 bases from J, the gap between germline ends came to 13 bases. CDR1 and CDR2 (germline): SGHTA, FQGNSA. This CDR3 is 16 amino acids long. DNA for the CDR3: TGTGCCAGCAGCTGGAGGGGCGGAGACTCCTACAATGAGCAGTTCTTC. It codes for CASSWRGGDSYNEQFF.

This clonotype was detected many times. The V call is TRBV7-2, the J call TRBJ2-7; 12 nucleotides match TRBD2. The ends lost 4 bases at V and 2 bases at J; junction bases unmatched: 6. CDR1 is SGHTA and CDR2 is FQGNSA in the germline V gene. The length of the CDR3 is 16 residues. CDR3 in amino acids: CASSSTTSGRTYEQYF. The CDR3 coding sequence is TGTGCCAGCAGCTCTACGACTAGCGGGAGAACCTACGAGCAGTACTTC.

This clonotype was counted many times. The J gene is TRBJ1-4, the V gene TRBV20-1; possibly TRBD1 for D (5 bases). Germline V gives CDR1 DFQATT, CDR2 SNEGSKA (reference sequence). Trimming pared 6 bases from V and 8 bases from J, leaving 22 bases between. CDR3 size: 15 residues. The CDR3 loop is CSAPQLRQGGEKLFF. CDR3 bases: TGCAGTGCCCCCCAGCTACGTCAGGGAGGGGAAAAACTGTTTTTT.